This T cell receptor (beta chain) appears in the sequencing data of a study of PD-1 blockade in mismatch repair-deficient tumors. The V end was cut by 2 bases, the J end by 0 bases, with 13 bases between. The CDR3 has 16 residues. In germline, CDR1 is LNHDA, CDR2 SQIVND (reference sequence). This table comes from immunoSEQ multiplex PCR, and its TCRdb copy is limited to in-frame clones, with some not included. The sample lists roughly 120,000 clones; almost 90% were seen once. The sequences come from peripheral blood, collected approximately 72 weeks after starting pembrolizumab. The chain has TRBV19 and TRBJ1-1; tentatively, D is TRBD1 (5 bases). The receptor was derived from an adult with mismatch repair-deficient cancer. The CDR3 DNA sequence: TGTGCCAGTAGTATACGGCAGGGCTACTTGAACACTGAAGCTTTCTTT. Amino acids: CASSIRQGYLNTEAFF.